This TCR beta chain derives from a study of breast tumors, draining lymph nodes, adjacent tissues. This clonotype was found many times. What it binds is not known. Germline assignment: CDR1 LGHDT and CDR2 YNNKEL (reference sequence). The trim removed 4 bases at V and 7 bases at J, leaving 6 bases unmatched. The CDR3 totals 15 residues. Study findings and constraints: The lymph node origin of tumor T cells was framed as consistent with a hypothesis, not demonstrated. Tumor repertoires ranked between lymph nodes and nontumor tissue in diversity, with V and J gene preferences. The data were judged consistent with most tumor T cells coming from lymph node and expanding in tumor. Luminal-like breast cancer showed significantly greater tumor-nontumor repertoire similarity than basal-like breast cancer did.

MiXCR was run by TCRdb on the multiplex PCR reads, yielding one entry per CDR3 protein. Among over 200,000 distinct CDR3 sequences listed, 32% were seen once. Samples came from axillary lymph nodes draining the breast cancer. Sequenced sample: axillary lymph node tissue. The TCR sequence derives from a female donor with breast cancer. Some clones in this sample may be carry-over from other donors' samples. V and J are TRBV3-1 and TRBJ2-3; 12 nucleotides match TRBD2. Here the CDR3 DNA reads TGTGCCAGCAGCCCCACTAGCGGGAGGTCGAATACGCAGTATTTT. Translation gives CASSPTSGRSNTQYF.